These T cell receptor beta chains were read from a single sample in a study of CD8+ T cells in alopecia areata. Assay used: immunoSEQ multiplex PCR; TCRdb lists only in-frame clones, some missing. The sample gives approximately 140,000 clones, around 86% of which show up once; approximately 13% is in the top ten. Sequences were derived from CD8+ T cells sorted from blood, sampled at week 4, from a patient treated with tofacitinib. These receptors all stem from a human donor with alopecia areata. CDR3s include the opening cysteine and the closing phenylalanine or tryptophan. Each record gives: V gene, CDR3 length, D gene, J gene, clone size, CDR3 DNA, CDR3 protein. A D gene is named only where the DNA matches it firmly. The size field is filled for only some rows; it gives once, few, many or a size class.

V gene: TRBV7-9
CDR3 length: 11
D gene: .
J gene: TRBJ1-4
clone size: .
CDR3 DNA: TGTGCCAGCAGCGCCCAGGACTCACTGTTTTTT
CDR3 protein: CASSAQDSLFF

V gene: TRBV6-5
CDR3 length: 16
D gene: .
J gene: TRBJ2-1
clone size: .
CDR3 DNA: TGTGCCAGCAGTTCTCCCGGGACATTGACCTACAATGAGCAGTTCTTC
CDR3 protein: CASSSPGTLTYNEQFF

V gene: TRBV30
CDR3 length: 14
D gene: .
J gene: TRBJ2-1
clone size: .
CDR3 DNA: TGTGCCTGGAGTGTACTGGCAGGGGAGCGCGAGCAGTTCTTC
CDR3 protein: CAWSVLAGEREQFF

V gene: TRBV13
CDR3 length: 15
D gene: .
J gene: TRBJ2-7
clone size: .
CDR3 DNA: TGTGCCAGCAGCTTAGGCCGCAGGGGTGAATACGAGCAGTACTTC
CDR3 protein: CASSLGRRGEYEQYF

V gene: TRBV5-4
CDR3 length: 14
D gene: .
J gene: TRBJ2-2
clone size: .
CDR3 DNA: TGTGCCAGCAGCTTGGACGGTAACACCGGGGAGCTGTTTTTT
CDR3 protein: CASSLDGNTGELFF

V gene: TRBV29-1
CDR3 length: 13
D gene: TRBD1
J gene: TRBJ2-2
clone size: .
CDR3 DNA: TGCAGCGGGGACAGTTCGAACACCGGGGAGCTGTTTTTT
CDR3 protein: CSGDSSNTGELFF

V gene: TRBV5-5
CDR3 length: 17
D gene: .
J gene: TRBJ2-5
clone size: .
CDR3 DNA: TGTGCCAGCAGCTTGGGATCAGGATCCCTTTTAAAAGAGACCCAGTACTTC
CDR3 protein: CASSLGSGSLLKETQYF

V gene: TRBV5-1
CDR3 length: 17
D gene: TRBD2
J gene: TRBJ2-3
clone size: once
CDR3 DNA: TGCGCCAGCAGCAGGACTAGCGGGGGGGTCCTGGGAGATACGCAGTATTTT
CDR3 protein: CASSRTSGGVLGDTQYF

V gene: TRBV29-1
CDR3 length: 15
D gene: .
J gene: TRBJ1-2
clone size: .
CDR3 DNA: TGCAGCGTTGAAGAAGGGGGGATCTCCAACTATGGCTACACCTTC
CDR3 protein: CSVEEGGISNYGYTF

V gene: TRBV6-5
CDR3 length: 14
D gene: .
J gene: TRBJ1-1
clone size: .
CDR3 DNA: TGTGCCAGCAGTTTGGAGACGACGGTCACTGAAGCTTTCTTT
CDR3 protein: CASSLETTVTEAFF

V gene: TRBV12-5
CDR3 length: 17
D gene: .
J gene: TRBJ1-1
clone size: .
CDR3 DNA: TGTGCTAGTGGTTCCCTTGAGGAGGGGCGGGAGGCCACTGAAGCTTTCTTT
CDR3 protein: CASGSLEEGREATEAFF

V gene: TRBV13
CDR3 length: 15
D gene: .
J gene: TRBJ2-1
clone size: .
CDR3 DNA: TGTGCCAGCAGCTCCCGGGACTTTCAAAGGGATGAGCAGTTCTTC
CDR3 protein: CASSSRDFQRDEQFF

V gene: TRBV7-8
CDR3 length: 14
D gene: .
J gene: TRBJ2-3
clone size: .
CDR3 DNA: TGTGCCAGCAGCAGTATCCTCCGGTCAGATACGCAGTATTTT
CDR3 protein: CASSSILRSDTQYF

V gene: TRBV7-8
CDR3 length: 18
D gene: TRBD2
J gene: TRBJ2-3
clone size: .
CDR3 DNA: TGTGCCAGCAGCGTCGGGACTAGCGGGGGGCCTCGCACAGATACGCAGTATTTT
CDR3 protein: CASSVGTSGGPRTDTQYF

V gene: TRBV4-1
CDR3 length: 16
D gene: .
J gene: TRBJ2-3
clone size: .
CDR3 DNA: TGCGCCAGCAGCCAATTCCCCCAAGACACAAGAGATACGCAGTATTTT
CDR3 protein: CASSQFPQDTRDTQYF

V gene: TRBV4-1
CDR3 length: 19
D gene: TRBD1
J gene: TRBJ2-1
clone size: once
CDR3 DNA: TGCGCCAGCAGCCAAGACCCCGGGGTCGTAAGGACAGGGTACAATGAGCAGTTCTTC
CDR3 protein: CASSQDPGVVRTGYNEQFF

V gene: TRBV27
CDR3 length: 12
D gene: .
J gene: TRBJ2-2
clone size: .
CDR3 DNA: TGTGCCAGCAGTTTTAGTAGTGGGGAGCTGTTTTTT
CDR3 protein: CASSFSSGELFF

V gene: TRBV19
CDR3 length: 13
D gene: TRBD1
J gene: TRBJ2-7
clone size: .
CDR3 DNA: TGTGCCAGTCGAACCGGGACAGAGGACGAGCAGTACTTC
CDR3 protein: CASRTGTEDEQYF

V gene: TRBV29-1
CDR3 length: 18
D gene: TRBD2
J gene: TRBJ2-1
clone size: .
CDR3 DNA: TGCAGCGTTGAAGATCACGAGACTAGCGGGGGGCTATTAGATGAGCAGTTCTTC
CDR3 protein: CSVEDHETSGGLLDEQFF

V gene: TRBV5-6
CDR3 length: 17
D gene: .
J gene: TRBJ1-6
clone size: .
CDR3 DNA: TGTGCCAGCAGCTTGGCCGGACTGTTGGGTACTAATTCACCCCTCCACTTT
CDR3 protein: CASSLAGLLGTNSPLHF

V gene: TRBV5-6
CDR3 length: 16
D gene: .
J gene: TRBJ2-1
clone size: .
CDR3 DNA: TGTGCCAGCAGCTGGTCAGGGAAACTTCCCTACAATGAGCAGTTCTTC
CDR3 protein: CASSWSGKLPYNEQFF

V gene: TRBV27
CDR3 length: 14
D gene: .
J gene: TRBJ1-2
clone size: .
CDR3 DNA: TGTGCCAGCAGTTCGGCCAGGGCGAACTATGGCTACACCTTC
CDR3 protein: CASSSARANYGYTF

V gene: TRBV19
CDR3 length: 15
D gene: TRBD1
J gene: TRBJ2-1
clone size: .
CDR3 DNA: TGTGCCAGTAGCGGACAGGGGGGATCCTACAATGAGCAGTTCTTC
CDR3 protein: CASSGQGGSYNEQFF

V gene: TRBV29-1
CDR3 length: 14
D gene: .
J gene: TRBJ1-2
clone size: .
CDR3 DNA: TGCAGCGTTGAAGGGGTGGGGGGAATCTATGGCTACACCTTC
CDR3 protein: CSVEGVGGIYGYTF

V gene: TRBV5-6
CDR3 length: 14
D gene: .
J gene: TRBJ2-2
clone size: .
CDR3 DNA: TGTGCCAGCAGCTTGCTACAACTCACCGGGGAGCTGTTTTTT
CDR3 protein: CASSLLQLTGELFF

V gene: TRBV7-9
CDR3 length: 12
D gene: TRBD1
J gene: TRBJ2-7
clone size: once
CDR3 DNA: TGTGCCAGCAGCTCGGACAGGTACGAGCAGTACTTC
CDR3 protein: CASSSDRYEQYF

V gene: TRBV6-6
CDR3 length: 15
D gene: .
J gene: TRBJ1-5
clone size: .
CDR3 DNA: TGTGCCAGCAGTTACTCGGTGGGGGAGCAACAGCCCCAGCATTTT
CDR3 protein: CASSYSVGEQQPQHF

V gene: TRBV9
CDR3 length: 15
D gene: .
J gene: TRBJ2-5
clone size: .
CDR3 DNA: TGTGCCAGCAGCGTGAGCCAAGGGTTCCAAGAGACCCAGTACTTC
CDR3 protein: CASSVSQGFQETQYF

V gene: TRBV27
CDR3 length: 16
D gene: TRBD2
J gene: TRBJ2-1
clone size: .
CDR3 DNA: TGTGCCAGCAGCCCTAAACTAGCGGGGATCAACAATGAGCAGTTCTTC
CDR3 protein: CASSPKLAGINNEQFF

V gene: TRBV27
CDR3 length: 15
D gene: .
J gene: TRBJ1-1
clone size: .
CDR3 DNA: TGTGCCAGCAGTTTATCGGTCATGCTGAACACTGAAGCTTTCTTT
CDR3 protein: CASSLSVMLNTEAFF

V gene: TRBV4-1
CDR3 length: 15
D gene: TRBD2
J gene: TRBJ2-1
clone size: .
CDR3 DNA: TGCGCCAGCAGCCAAAGCGGGGGTTCCTACAATGAGCAGTTCTTC
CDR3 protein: CASSQSGGSYNEQFF

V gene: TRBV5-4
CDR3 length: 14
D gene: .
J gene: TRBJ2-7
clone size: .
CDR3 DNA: TGTGCCAGCAGCTTAGGTTACGGATCCTACGAGCAGTACTTC
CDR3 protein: CASSLGYGSYEQYF

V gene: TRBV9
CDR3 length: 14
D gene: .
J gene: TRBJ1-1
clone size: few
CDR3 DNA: TGTGCCAGCAGCGTAGGTACGGAGAACACTGAAGCTTTCTTT
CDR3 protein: CASSVGTENTEAFF

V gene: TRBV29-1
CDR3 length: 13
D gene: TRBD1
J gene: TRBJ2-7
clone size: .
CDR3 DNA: TGCAGCGTCCGGGACAGGGCCACTTTCGAGCAGTACTTC
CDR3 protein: CSVRDRATFEQYF

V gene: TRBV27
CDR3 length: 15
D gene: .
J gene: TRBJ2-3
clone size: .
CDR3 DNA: TGTGCCAGCAGTCCGGAGACAGCTTTCACAGATACGCAGTATTTT
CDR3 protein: CASSPETAFTDTQYF

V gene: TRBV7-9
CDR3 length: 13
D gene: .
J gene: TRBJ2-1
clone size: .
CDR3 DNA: TGTGCCAGCAGCCCCTCACTAGTCAATGAGCAGTTCTTC
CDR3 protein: CASSPSLVNEQFF

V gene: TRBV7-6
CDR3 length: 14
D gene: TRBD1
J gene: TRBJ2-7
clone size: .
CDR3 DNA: TGTGCCAGCAGCTTCCGGGACAGGGGGTACGAGCAGTACTTC
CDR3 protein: CASSFRDRGYEQYF

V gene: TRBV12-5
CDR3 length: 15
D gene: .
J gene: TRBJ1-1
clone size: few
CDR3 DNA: TGTGCTAGTGGTTTGGGCGCGACAGGCTTAACTGAAGCTTTCTTT
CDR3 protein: CASGLGATGLTEAFF

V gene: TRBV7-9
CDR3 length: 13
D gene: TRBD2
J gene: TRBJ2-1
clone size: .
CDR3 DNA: TGTGCCAGCAGCTTATCTAGCGGGAACGAGCAGTTCTTC
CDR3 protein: CASSLSSGNEQFF